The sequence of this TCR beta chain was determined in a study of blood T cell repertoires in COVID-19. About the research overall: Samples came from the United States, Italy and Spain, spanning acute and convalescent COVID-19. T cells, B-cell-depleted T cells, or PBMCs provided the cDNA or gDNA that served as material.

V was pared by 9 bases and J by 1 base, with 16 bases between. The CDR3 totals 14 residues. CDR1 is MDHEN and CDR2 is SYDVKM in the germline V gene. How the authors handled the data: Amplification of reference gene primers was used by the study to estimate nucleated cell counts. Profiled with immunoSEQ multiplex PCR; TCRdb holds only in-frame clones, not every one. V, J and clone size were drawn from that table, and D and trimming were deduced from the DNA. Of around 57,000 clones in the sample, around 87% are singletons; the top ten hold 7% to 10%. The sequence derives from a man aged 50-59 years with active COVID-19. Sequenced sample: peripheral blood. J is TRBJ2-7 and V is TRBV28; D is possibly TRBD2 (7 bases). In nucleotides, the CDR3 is TGTGCCAGTGTGGGGGGGCGGGGATCCTACGAGCAGTACTTC. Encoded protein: CASVGGRGSYEQYF.